The subject of this entry is one TCR beta chain. Its antigen is not identified. This record comes from a study of cytomegalovirus exposure and HLA in healthy donors. Points from the study as a whole: From TCR beta sequences, most subjects' HLA-A and HLA-B alleles were reportedly predicted accurately.

Trimming pared 5 bases from V and 2 bases from J, leaving 14 bases between. The CDR3 length is 15 residues. Germline loops: CDR1 LNHDA, CDR2 SQIVND (reference sequence). Primers included in the PCR were 60 Vbeta and 13 Jbeta primers. This table comes from immunoSEQ multiplex PCR, and its TCRdb copy is limited to in-frame clones, with some not included. The table has about 150,000 clones, about 80% seen once. The clonotype originates from a woman in her thirties or forties in good health and CMV-seronegative. Sequencing used PBMCs. This rearrangement joins TRBV19 to TRBJ2-3; the D gene is possibly TRBD1 (5 bases). The CDR3 reads CASSFQGQATDTQYF. The CDR3 DNA is TGTGCCAGTAGTTTTCAGGGCCAGGCCACAGATACGCAGTATTTT.